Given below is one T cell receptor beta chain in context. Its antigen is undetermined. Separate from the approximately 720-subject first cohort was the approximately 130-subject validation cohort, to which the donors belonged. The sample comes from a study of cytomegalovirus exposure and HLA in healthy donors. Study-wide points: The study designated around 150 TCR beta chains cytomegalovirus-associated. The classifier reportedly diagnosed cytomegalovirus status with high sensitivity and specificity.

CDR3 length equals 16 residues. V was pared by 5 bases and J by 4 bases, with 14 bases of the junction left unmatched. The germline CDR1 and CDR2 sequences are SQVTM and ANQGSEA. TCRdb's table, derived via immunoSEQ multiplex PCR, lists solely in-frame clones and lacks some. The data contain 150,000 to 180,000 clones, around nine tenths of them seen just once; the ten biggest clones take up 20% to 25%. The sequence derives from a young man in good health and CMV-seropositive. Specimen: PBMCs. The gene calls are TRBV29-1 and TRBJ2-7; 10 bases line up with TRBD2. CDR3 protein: CSVYKDWPSGSYEQYF. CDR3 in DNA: TGCAGCGTTTATAAGGATTGGCCTAGCGGGAGTTACGAGCAGTACTTC.